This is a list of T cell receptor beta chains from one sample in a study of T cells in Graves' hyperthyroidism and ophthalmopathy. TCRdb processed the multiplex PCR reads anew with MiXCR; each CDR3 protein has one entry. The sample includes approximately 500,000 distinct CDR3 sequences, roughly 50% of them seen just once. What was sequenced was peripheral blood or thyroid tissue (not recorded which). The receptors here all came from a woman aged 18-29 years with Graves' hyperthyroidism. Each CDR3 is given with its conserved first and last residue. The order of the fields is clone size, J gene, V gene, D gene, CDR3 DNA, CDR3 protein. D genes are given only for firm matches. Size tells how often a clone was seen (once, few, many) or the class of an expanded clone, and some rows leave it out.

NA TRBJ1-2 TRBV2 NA TGTGCCAGCAGTGGGGACGGCGGGGGCTACACCTTC CASSGDGGGYTF
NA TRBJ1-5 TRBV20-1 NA TGCAGTGCTAGCCGCGGCGGGAGGTCGGGGACCAATCAGCCCCAGCATTTT CSASRGGRSGTNQPQHF
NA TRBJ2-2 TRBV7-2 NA NA CASSPPGQNTPGSCFF
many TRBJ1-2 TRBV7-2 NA TGTGCCAGCAGCTTTAATGGGGGAAGAGGCGGAAGTGGCTACACCTTC CASSFNGGRGGSGYTF
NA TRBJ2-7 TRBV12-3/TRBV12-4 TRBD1 TGTGCCAGCAGTAGACAGGGGGGAAACGAGCAGTACTTC CASSRQGGNEQYF
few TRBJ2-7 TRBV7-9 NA TGTGCCAGCAGCTTAAGTGAGGTTAGCCCCTACGAGCAGTACTTC CASSLSEVSPYEQYF
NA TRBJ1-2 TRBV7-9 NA TGTGCCAGCAGCCCCCAGGGGAGATATGGCTACACCTTC CASSPQGRYGYTF
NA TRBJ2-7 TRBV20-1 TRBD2 TGCAGTGCTGAGAGCGGGGTATCCTACGAGCAGTACTTC CSAESGVSYEQYF
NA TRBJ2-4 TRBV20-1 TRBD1 TGCAGTGCTTACACCGGGACAGGGGTCGGCAAAAACATTCAGTACTTC CSAYTGTGVGKNIQYF
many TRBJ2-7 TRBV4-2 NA TGTGCCAGCAGCCAACTGGGGGTAGCGGACTCCTACGAGCAGTACTTC CASSQLGVADSYEQYF
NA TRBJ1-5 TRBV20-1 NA TGCAGTGTAATCCCCGGAGGGGTCAATCAGCCCCAGCATTTT CSVIPGGVNQPQHF
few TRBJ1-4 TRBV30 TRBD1 TGTGCCTGGAGGAGGGACAGGGGAAATGAAAAACTGTTTTTT CAWRRDRGNEKLFF
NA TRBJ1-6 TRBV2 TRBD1 TGTGCCAGCGTGGACAGGGTCGATAATTCACCCCTCCACTTT CASVDRVDNSPLHF
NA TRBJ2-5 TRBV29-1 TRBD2 TGCAGCGTCCTTCGGGGGGTTGGCGGGCAAGAGACCCAGTACTTC CSVLRGVGGQETQYF
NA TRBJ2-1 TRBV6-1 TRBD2 TGTGCCAGCAGACTAGCGGGAAACTACAATGAGCAGTTCTTC CASRLAGNYNEQFF
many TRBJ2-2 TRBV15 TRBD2 TGTGCCACCACCGGGACTAGCGGGATCAGGTACACCGGGGAGCTGTTTTTT CATTGTSGIRYTGELFF
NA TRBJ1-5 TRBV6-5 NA TGTGCCAGCAGTTACCCCGGGCGCGGGAGTCTATACGAGCATTTT CASSYPGRGSLYEHF
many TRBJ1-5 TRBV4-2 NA TGTGCCAGCAGCAAATACACAGCTCAGCCCCAGCATTTT CASSKYTAQPQHF
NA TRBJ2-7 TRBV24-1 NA TGTGCCACCAGTGCTAGTAGTGAGGGGACTGGCTACGAGCAGTACTTC CATSASSEGTGYEQYF
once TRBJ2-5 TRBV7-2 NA TGTGCCAGCAGCCCAGGGGGGCCAGCGGGAGCGGAGACCCAGTACTTC CASSPGGPAGAETQYF
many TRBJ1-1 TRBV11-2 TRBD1 TGTGCCAGCAGCGGGGACAGGGAGAACACTGAAGCTTTCTTT CASSGDRENTEAFF
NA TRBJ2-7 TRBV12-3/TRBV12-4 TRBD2 TGTGCCAGCAGTGAAAGTACTAGCGGGAGATACGAGCAGTACTTC CASSESTSGRYEQYF
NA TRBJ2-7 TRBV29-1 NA TGCAGCGTCGAGCTCTCGGGGGAGCAGTACTTC CSVELSGEQYF
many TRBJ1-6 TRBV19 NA TGTGCCAGTAGTCACCGGACAGATAATTCACCCCTCCACTTT CASSHRTDNSPLHF
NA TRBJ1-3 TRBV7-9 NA TGTGCCAGCAGCCCTGGATCTCCCGCATATTTT CASSPGSPAYF
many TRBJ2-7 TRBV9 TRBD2 TGTGCCAGCAGGGGACTAGCGGGAGTCAGCTACGAGCAGTACTTC CASRGLAGVSYEQYF
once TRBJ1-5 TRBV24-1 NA TGTGCCACCAGCGCGGGATGGAGTCAGCCCCAGCATTTT CATSAGWSQPQHF
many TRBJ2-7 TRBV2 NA TGTGCCAGCAGTGAGGAAGGACGGAGCCGTGGCTACGAGCAGTACTTC CASSEEGRSRGYEQYF
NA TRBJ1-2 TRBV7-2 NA TGTGCCAGCAGCTCGGACGGGCGTCACTCCGGCTATGGCTACACCTTC CASSSDGRHSGYGYTF
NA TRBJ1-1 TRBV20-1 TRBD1 TGCAGTGCTAGATCCCGGGACAGGGAGTACACTGAAGCTTTCTTT CSARSRDREYTEAFF
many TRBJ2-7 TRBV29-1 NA TGCAGCGGGGGGGACGGTTACGAGCAGTACTTC CSGGDGYEQYF